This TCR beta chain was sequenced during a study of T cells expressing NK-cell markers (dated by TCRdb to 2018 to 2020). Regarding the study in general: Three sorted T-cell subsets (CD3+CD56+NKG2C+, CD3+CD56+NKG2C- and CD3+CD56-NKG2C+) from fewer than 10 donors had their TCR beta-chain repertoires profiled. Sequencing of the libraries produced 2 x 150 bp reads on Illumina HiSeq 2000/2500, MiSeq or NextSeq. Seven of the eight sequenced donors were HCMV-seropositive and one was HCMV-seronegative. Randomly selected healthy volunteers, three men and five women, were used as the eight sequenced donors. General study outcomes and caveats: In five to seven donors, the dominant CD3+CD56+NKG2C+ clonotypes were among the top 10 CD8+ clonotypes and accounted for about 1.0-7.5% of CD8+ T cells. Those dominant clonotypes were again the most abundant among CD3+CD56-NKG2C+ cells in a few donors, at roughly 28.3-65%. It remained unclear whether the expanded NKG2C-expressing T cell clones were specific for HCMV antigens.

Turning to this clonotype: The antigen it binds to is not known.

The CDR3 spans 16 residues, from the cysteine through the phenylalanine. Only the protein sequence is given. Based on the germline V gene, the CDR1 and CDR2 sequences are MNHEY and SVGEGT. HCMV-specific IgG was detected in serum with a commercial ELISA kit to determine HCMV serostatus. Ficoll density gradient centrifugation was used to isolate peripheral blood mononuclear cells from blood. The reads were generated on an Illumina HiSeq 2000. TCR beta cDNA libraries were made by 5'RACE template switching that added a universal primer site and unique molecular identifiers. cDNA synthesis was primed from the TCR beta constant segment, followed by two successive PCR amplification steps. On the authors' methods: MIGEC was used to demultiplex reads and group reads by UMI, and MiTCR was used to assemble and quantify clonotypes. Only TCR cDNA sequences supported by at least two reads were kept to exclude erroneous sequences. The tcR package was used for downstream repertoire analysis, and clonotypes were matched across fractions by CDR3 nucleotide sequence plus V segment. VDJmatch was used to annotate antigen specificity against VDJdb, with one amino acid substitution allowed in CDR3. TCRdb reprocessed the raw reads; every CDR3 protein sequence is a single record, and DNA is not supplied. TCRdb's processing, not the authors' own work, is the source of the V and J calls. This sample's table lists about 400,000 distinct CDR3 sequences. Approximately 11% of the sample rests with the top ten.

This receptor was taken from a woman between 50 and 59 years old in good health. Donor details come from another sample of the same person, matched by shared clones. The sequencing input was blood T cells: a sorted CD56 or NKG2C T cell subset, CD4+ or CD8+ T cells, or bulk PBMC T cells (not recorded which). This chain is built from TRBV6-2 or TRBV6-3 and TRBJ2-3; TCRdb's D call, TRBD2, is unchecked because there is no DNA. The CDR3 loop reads CASSPPSSGSTDTQYF.